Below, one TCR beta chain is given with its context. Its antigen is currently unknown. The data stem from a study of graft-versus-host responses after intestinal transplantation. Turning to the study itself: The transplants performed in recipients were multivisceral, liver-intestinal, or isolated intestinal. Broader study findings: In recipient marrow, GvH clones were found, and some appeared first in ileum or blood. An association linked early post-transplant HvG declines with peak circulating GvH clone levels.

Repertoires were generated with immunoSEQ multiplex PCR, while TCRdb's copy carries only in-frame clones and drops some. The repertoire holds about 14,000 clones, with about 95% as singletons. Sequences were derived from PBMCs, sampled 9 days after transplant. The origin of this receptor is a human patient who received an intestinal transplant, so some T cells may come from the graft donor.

The DNA for the CDR3 is TGTGCCAGCAGGTTGCGGGACACTTCCTACGAGCAGTACTTC. It codes for CASRLRDTSYEQYF. V gene TRBV2 combines with J gene TRBJ2-7; perhaps D is TRBD1 or TRBD2 (6 bases each). V gave up 6 bases and J gave up 1 base, with 13 bases separating them. This CDR3 is 14 amino acids long. Per germline, CDR1 SNHLY and CDR2 FYNNEI. The full variable domain, in which reference TRBV2 and TRBJ2-7 provide the parts outside the CDR3, is EPEVTQTPSHQVTQMGQEVILRCVPISNHLYFYWYRQILGQKVEFLVSFYNNEISEKSEIFDDQFSVERPDGSNFTLKIRSTKLEDSAMYFCASRLRDTSYEQYFGPGTRLTVT.